This T cell receptor (beta chain) was captured in a study of T-cell reconstitution after alpha-beta-depleted transplantation in children. CDR3 length equals 16 residues. In germline, CDR1 is LGHNA, CDR2 YSLEER. J lost 8 bases, V lost 0 bases, and 7 bases had no gene match. Unique molecular identifiers were incorporated into the prepared TCRbeta library. A single record per CDR3 protein comes from TCRdb applying MiXCR to the PCR reads. The sample records about 980,000 distinct CDR3 sequences, about 31% being singletons. The sample in question was PBMCs, mostly from graft donor cells, obtained 360 days after TCRalphabeta/CD19-depleted stem cell transplant. This chain joins TRBV4-3 and TRBJ1-6, with 7 bases fitting TRBD1. This TCR derives from a boy in the first two years of life who had a stem cell transplant for SCID, so the T cells may come from the graft donor. The CDR3 nucleotides read TGCGCCAGCAGCCAAGAGACAGGGAAGATCGATTCACCCCTCCACTTT. It yields the protein CASSQETGKIDSPLHF.